This T cell receptor beta chain was identified in a study of T-cell memory formation after mild COVID-19. Regarding the study as a whole: A balance of CD4 and CD8 characterized clones contracting day 15 to 85, whereas later expanders leaned CD4+.

One entry per CDR3 protein, called by TCRdb with MiXCR from the 5' RACE reads. The repertoire holds around 390,000 distinct CDR3 sequences, with 15% to 20% as singletons. The CDR3 length is 11 residues. Germline lookup yields CDR1 MNHNY and CDR2 SVGAGI (reference sequence). The germline V and J ends were trimmed by 6 bases and 7 bases, with 9 bases remaining between them. This clonotype was observed a handful of times. No antigen is known for it. Sequenced: PBMCs or a T cell subset sorted from them (not recorded which). The TCR originated in a man aged 18 to 35 who had mild COVID-19 (a few samples of this study predate the infection). Cell type and time point are not known. The chain is built from TRBV6-6 and TRBJ1-2; D is unclear. DNA of the CDR3: TGTGCCAGCAGCCGCCGCCCTGGCTACACCTTC. Its protein product is CASSRRPGYTF.